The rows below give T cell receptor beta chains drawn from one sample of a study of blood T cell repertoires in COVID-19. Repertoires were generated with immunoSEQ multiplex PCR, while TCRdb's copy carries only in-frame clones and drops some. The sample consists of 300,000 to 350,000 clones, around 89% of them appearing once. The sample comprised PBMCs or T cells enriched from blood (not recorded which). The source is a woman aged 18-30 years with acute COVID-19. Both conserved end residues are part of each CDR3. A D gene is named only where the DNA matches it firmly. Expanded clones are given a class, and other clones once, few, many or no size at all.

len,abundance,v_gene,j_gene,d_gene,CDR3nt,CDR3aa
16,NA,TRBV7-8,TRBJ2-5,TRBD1,TGTGCCAGCAGCTTCATGCAGGGGGCACTGAAAGAGACCCAGTACTTC,CASSFMQGALKETQYF
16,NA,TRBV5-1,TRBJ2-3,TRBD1,TGCGCCAGCAGTTGGGACGGGACAGGGATCACAGATACGCAGTATTTT,CASSWDGTGITDTQYF
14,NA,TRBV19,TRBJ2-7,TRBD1,TGTGCCAGTAGTTCCACAGGGGCCGCCTACGAGCAGTACTTC,CASSSTGAAYEQYF
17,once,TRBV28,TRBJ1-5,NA,TGTGCCAGCAGTTTACTTCAGGGGTCGTATAGCAATCAGCCCCAGCATTTT,CASSLLQGSYSNQPQHF
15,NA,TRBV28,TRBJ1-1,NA,TGTGCCAGCAGTTTATCCGGGACAAAGATCTTTGAAGCTTTCTTT,CASSLSGTKIFEAFF
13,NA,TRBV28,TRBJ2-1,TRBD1,TGTGCCAGCACCGACAGGGTGTACAATGAGCAGTTCTTC,CASTDRVYNEQFF
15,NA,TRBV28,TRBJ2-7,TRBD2,TGTGCCAGCAGTTTAACTAGCGGGAAGGTCCACGAGCAGTACTTC,CASSLTSGKVHEQYF
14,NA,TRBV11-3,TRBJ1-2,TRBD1,TGTGCCAGCAGCTTAGGACAGGGCCTCTATGGCTACACCTTC,CASSLGQGLYGYTF
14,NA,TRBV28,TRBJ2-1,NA,TGTGCCAGCAGTTTCTGGGGCCCCTACAATGAGCAGTTCTTC,CASSFWGPYNEQFF
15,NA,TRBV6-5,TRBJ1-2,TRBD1,TGTGCCACAAATCCGGGACAGGGGGCAGGCTATGGCTACACCTTC,CATNPGQGAGYGYTF
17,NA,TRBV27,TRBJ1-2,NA,TGTGCCAGCAGTTTAACGGGATCTGTTCAAGCTAACTATGGCTACACCTTC,CASSLTGSVQANYGYTF
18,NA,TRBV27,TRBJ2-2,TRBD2,TGTGCCAGCACAGGTTGGACTAGCGGTATTACGAACACCGGGGAGCTGTTTTTT,CASTGWTSGITNTGELFF
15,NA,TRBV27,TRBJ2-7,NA,TGTGCCAGCAGTTTAATGTGGACTCCCTCCTACGAGCAGTACTTC,CASSLMWTPSYEQYF
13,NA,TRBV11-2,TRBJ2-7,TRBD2,TGTGCCAGCAGCTTAGATCGGGAGGGACAGCAGTACTTC,CASSLDREGQQYF
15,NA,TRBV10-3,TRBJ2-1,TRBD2,TGTGCCATCAGGGGGCAGCTAGCGGGTCCCAATGAGCAGTTCTTC,CAIRGQLAGPNEQFF
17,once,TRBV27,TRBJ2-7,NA,TGTGCCAGCAGTTCTCGGGGGTACTTTTCAAGCTCCTACGAGCAGTACTTC,CASSSRGYFSSSYEQYF
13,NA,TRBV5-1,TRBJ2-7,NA,TGCGCCAGCAGCCCAACGGGTCTCTACGAGCAGTACTTC,CASSPTGLYEQYF
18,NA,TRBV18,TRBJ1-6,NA,TGTGCCAGCTCACCATTCAAACTTTCCCAGGGAGGGAATTCACCCCTCCACTTT,CASSPFKLSQGGNSPLHF
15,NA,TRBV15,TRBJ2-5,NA,TGTGCCACCAGCAGAGATTCTGGCCCCCAAGAGACCCAGTACTTC,CATSRDSGPQETQYF
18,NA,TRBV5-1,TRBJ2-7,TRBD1,TGCGCCAGCAGCTTTCTCACTTCGGGGACAGGGAACGTTTACGAGCAGTACTTC,CASSFLTSGTGNVYEQYF
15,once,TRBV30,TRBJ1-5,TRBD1,TGTGCCTGGAGTGTTTCCGGGACAGGCAATCAGCCCCAGCATTTT,CAWSVSGTGNQPQHF
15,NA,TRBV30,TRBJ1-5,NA,TGTGCCTGGAGCCGGGGCGGGGGGGACAATCAGCCCCAGCATTTT,CAWSRGGGDNQPQHF
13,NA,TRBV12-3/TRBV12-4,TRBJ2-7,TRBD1,TGTGCCAGCAGTCCGGGACAGTACTACGAGCAGTACTTC,CASSPGQYYEQYF
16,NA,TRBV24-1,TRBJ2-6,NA,TGTGCCACCAGTGACCCTCACAGGGCTGGGGCCAACGTCCTGACTTTC,CATSDPHRAGANVLTF
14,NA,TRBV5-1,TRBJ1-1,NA,TGCGCCAGCAGCTTGCGGGTATTCGAAGGTGAAGCTTTCTTT,CASSLRVFEGEAFF
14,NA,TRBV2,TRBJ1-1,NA,TGTGCCAGCAGTTATAGGGGGGGGAACACTGAAGCTTTCTTT,CASSYRGGNTEAFF
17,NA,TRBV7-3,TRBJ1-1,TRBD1,TGTGCCAGCAGCTTCTACCACGACAGGGAAGGTGGGTCTGAAGCTTTCTTT,CASSFYHDREGGSEAFF
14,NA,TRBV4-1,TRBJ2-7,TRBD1,TGCGCCAGCAGCCCTGAGACAGGGCTCTACGAGCAGTACTTC,CASSPETGLYEQYF
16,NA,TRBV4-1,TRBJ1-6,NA,TGCGCCAGCAGCCAAGATGCGGATATGGGGGGTTCACCCCTCCACTTT,CASSQDADMGGSPLHF
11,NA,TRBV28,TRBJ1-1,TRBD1,TGTGCGACCACAGGGGGCACTGAAGCTTTCTTT,CATTGGTEAFF
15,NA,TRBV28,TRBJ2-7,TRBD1,TGTGCCAGCAGTCGCAGGACAGGGATCTCCTACGAGCAGTACTTC,CASSRRTGISYEQYF
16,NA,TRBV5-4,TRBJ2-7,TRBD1,TGTGCCAGCAGCACTGGAGGAACAGGGGGTTCCTACGAGCAGTACTTC,CASSTGGTGGSYEQYF